This record looks at one T cell receptor beta chain sequence and its context. The entry originates in a study of blood T cell repertoires in COVID-19. In the study overall: Donors in the United States, Italy and Spain gave samples during acute or convalescent COVID-19. PBMCs, B-cell-depleted T cells, or T cells provided the cDNA or gDNA that made up the material.

J was trimmed by 1 base and V by 2 bases; bases with no gene match: 6. Germline V gives CDR1 SGHVS, CDR2 FQNEAQ. CDR3 size: 17 residues. Original processing notes: Researchers report that nucleated cell counts were estimated from reference gene primer amplification. Measured with immunoSEQ multiplex PCR; TCRdb has only the in-frame clones, and not every one. From that table come the V and J calls and clone size; the DNA was used to work out D and trimming. The sample consists of some 200,000 clones, about 86% of them appearing once. The chain couples TRBV7-8 to TRBJ2-2; 8 bases line up with TRBD2. The receptor comes from a man in his late teens or twenties with active or convalescent COVID-19. The sample taken for sequencing was peripheral blood. This chain's CDR3 is CASSLNWAGGNTGELFF. The CDR3 nucleotides are TGTGCCAGCAGCTTAAATTGGGCGGGAGGGAACACCGGGGAGCTGTTTTTT.